This T cell receptor beta chain was found in a study of neurological immune-mediated disorders. MiXCR, applied by TCRdb to the 5' RACE reads, yields one record per CDR3 protein. The sample gives approximately 100,000 distinct CDR3 sequences, 3.5% to 4% of which show up once; roughly 6% is in the top ten. V gave up 3 bases and J gave up 5 bases, with 11 bases separating them. CDR3 size: 12 residues. Germline CDR1 reads GTSNPN; CDR2 reads SVGIG (reference sequence). The J gene is TRBJ2-7, the V gene TRBV30; D might be TRBD1 (6 bases). This TCR came from a woman under 30 with multiple sclerosis. Sequenced sample: PBMCs. CDR3 sequence reads: CAWSRGVHEQYF. CDR3 nucleotides: TGTGCCTGGAGCAGGGGTGTCCACGAGCAGTACTTC.